This T cell receptor (beta chain) was identified during a study of blood T cell repertoires in COVID-19. About the research overall: Sites across the United States, Italy and Spain contributed samples from acute and convalescent COVID-19.

Clones were read by immunoSEQ multiplex PCR, and TCRdb kept only the in-frame ones, dropping some. The profile shows around 450,000 clones, roughly nine tenths of them singletons. Cohort assignment relied on participant-reported clinical history. Trimming removed 1 base from V and 5 bases from J, with 15 bases in between. The CDR3 runs 15 residues. Germline V gene data show CDR1 as MGHDK and CDR2 as SYGVNS. This receptor was taken from a woman aged 18-29 years with acute COVID-19. The chain uses TRBV25-1 and TRBJ2-7; D ambiguous. The sample consisted of PBMCs or T cells enriched from blood (not recorded which). This CDR3 reads CASSESVRLGHEQYF. The CDR3 DNA sequence: TGTGCCAGCAGTGAATCGGTTAGGTTGGGCCACGAGCAGTACTTC.